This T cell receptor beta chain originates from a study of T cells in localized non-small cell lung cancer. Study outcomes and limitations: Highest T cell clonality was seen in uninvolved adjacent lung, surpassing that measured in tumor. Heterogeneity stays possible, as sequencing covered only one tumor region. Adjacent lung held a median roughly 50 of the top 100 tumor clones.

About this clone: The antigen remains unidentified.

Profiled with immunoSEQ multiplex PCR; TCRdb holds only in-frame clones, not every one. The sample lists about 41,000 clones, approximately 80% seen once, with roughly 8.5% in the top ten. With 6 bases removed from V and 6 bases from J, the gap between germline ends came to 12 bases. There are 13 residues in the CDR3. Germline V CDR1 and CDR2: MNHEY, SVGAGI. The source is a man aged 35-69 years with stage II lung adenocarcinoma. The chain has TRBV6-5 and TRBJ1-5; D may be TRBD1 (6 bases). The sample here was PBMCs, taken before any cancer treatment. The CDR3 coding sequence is TGTGCCAGCAGGCGGGACAATACTCAGCCCCAGCATTTT. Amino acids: CASRRDNTQPQHF.